Shown below are 9 T cell receptor beta chains from a single sample sequenced in a study of PD-L1 blockade in urothelial cancer. Only in-frame clones appear in the TCRdb table, and some are missing; sequencing was by immunoSEQ multiplex PCR. The data show about 1,800 clones, around 30% seen once. The sample here was tumor tissue, taken before atezolizumab (anti-PD-L1) treatment. All receptors derive from a man aged 55 to 69 with urothelial cancer.

This clone has at least ten counts. V gene TRBV6-8 combines with J gene TRBJ1-5; D uncertain. Trimming stripped 2 bases from V and 1 base from J, with 3 bases between. This CDR3 contains 13 residues. Germline loops: CDR1 MNHGY, CDR2 SAAAGT. CDR3 nucleotide sequence: TGTGCCAGCAGTTACGAAAGCAATCAGCCCCAGCATTTT. This gives the protein CASSYESNQPQHF.

This clone was seen a few times. This sequence joins TRBV6-8 and TRBJ1-1; 12 bases align to TRBD1. Per the germline V gene, CDR1 is MNHGY and CDR2 is SAAAGT. V dropped 5 bases and J dropped 7; count of bases not matched to a gene: 5. The CDR3 covers 14 residues. CDR3 coding DNA: TGTGCCAGCAGTCCGGGACAGGGGGCGAGTGAAGCTTTCTTT. Translated, it gives CASSPGQGASEAFF.

The table lists this clone with a count of one. The CDR3 DNA follows: TGTGCCAGTGCTGTCCAGACAGGCCAGAATTCACCCCTCCACTTT. Encoded protein: CASAVQTGQNSPLHF. The V gene is TRBV19, the J gene TRBJ1-6, with D perhaps matching TRBD1 (6 bases). In germline, CDR1 is LNHDA, CDR2 SQIVND (reference sequence). Trimming stripped 8 bases from V and 7 bases from J, with 18 bases between. The CDR3 totals 15 residues.

This clone was seen more than once but under ten times. V usage is TRBV6-8 and J usage is TRBJ1-2, with a tentative D call TRBD1 (6 bases). Germline lookup yields CDR1 MNHGY and CDR2 SAAAGT. The CDR3 length is 12 residues. The V gene lost 11 bases and the J gene lost 2 bases, with 12 bases spanning the gap. CDR3 nucleotides: TGTGCCGCGAAGACAGGCAACTATGGCTACACCTTC. This translates into CAAKTGNYGYTF.

By sample share, this clone is hyperexpanded (1% or more). The rearrangement joins TRBV9 to TRBJ2-1; D not resolved. Germline values: CDR1 SGDLS, CDR2 YYNGEE. The CDR3 runs 16 residues. V was pared by 3 bases and J by 4 bases, with 17 bases between. CDR3 nucleotides: TGTGCCAGCAGCGATGCCGTAGGAGATGGATACAATGAGCAGTTCTTC. Its translation is CASSDAVGDGYNEQFF.

This clone rates as medium-sized. The J gene is TRBJ1-1, the V gene TRBV7-8; unclear D gene. This CDR3 has 13 amino acids. Germline-derived CDR1 and CDR2 are SGHVS and FQNEAQ. Trimming stripped 1 base from V and 5 bases from J, with 8 bases between. CDR3 amino acids: CASSLVAWTEAFF. The CDR3 nucleotides are TGTGCCAGCAGCTTAGTGGCGTGGACTGAAGCTTTCTTT. Looking up the rest from reference TRBV7-8 and TRBJ1-1 gives the full variable domain: GAGVSQSPRYKVAKRGQDVALRCDPISGHVSLFWYQQALGQGPEFLTYFQNEAQLDKSGLPSDRFFAERPEGSVSTLKIQRTQQEDSAVYLCASSLVAWTEAFFGQGTRLTVV.

This chain links TRBV5-1 with TRBJ2-2, with D possibly being TRBD2 (5 bases). Germline CDR1 is SGHRS and CDR2 is YFSETQ. The V and J ends lost 5 bases and 2 bases respectively, with 13 bases between them. This CDR3 contains 15 residues. This CDR3 is CASRAAVVNTGELFF. Here the CDR3 DNA reads TGCGCCAGCAGAGCGGCAGTAGTCAACACCGGGGAGCTGTTTTTT.

This clone was seen only a few times. The chain carries TRBV11-3 and TRBJ2-3; D is possibly TRBD2 (6 bases). The germline gives CDR1 SGHNT, CDR2 YENEEA. This CDR3 contains 14 residues. V dropped 3 bases and J dropped 4 bases, with 11 bases sitting between them. The CDR3, as DNA: TGTGCCAGCAGCTTTTCCGGGAGCGCAGATACGCAGTATTTT. Residues: CASSFSGSADTQYF.

Only a few counts were recorded for this clone. A read error may account for a junction end that differs from germline. This chain joins TRBV9 and TRBJ1-6; D might be TRBD1 (6 bases). The germline gives CDR1 SGDLS, CDR2 YYNGEE. This CDR3 comprises 13 residues. Written as DNA, the CDR3 is TGTGCCAGCAGGGACAGCCATAATTCACCCTTCCACTTT. Amino acid sequence: CASRDSHNSPFHF.